A single sample is the source of the 3 T cell receptor beta chains below, sequenced in a study of blood T cell repertoires in COVID-19. Data came from immunoSEQ multiplex PCR; TCRdb stores just in-frame clones and leaves some out. Of 190,000 or so clones listed, 75% to 85% are singletons. Sequenced sample: PBMCs or T cells enriched from blood (not recorded which). The receptors stem from a man aged 35 to 55 who had recovered from COVID-19.

The chain has TRBV29-1 and TRBJ2-2, with D possibly matching TRBD2 (6 bases). This CDR3 is 11 amino acids long. Germline assignment: CDR1 SQVTM and CDR2 ANQGSEA. The CDR3 sequence is CSGTGVGELFF. CDR3 DNA sequence: TGCAGTGGGACTGGAGTCGGGGAGCTGTTTTTT.

This clone was observed a single time. The V and J genes are TRBV28 and TRBJ1-5; no clear D. Germline assignment: CDR1 MDHEN and CDR2 SYDVKM. This CDR3 region has 12 residues. V was trimmed by 5 bases and J by 7 bases, leaving 9 bases between them. DNA of the CDR3: TGTGCCAGCAGTGAGGGCGGCCAGCCCCAGCATTTT. As protein: CASSEGGQPQHF.

The CDR3 DNA follows: TGTGCCAGCAGTGAAATGGCGGGAGGGGAGCTGTTTTTT. This encodes CASSEMAGGELFF. V gene TRBV2 combines with J gene TRBJ2-2; weak D call: TRBD2 (6 bases). Germline V gene data show CDR1 as SNHLY and CDR2 as FYNNEI. The CDR3 runs 13 residues. V lost 2 bases and J lost 8, with 9 bases in between.